In this sample, the clone carrying this T cell receptor beta chain turned up a few times. Its antigen is not identified. This specimen comes from a study of T cell responses to AZD1222 COVID-19 vaccine. Deletions cut 6 bases from V and 7 bases from J, with 16 bases between. Per the germline V gene, CDR1 is MGHRA and CDR2 is YSYEKL. The CDR3 covers 14 residues. Points from the study as a whole: Seropositive at baseline were only a handful of AZD1222 recipients. Among the donors, most were white British and more were female, and clonal diversity was possibly underestimated. The study found Spike-specific TCR breadth and depth rose after two AZD1222 doses. Reports indicate that nearly half of spike-specific TCRs are directed at unmutated variant regions.

Clones were read by immunoSEQ multiplex PCR, and TCRdb kept only the in-frame ones, dropping some. The sample lists some 62,000 clones; roughly three quarters were seen once. The chain has TRBV4-1 and TRBJ1-5, with D possibly TRBD1 on 5 matching bases. The material was peripheral blood, obtained on day 0 of AZD1222 vaccination. The clonotype comes from an adult in good health. The CDR3: CASSLWQRDQPQHF. CDR3 DNA sequence: TGCGCCAGCAGTTTATGGCAGAGGGACCAGCCCCAGCATTTT.